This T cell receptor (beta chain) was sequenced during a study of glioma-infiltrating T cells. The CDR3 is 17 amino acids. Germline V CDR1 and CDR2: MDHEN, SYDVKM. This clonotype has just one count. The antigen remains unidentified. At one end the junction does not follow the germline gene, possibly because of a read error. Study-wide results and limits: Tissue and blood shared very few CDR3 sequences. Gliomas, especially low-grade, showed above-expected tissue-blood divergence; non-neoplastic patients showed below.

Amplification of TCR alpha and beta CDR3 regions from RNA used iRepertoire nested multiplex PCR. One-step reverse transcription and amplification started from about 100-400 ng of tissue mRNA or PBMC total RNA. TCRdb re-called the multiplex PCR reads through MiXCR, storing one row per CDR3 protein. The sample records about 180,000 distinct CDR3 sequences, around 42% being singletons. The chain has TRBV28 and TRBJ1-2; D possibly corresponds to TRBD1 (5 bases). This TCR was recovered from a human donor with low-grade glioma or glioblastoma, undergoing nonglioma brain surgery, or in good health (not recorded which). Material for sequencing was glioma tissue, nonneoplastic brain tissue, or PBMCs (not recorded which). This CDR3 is CASIQPRTDSRNYGFTF. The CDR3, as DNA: TGTGCCAGCATTCAGCCCCGAACTGACAGTAGAAACTATGGCTTCACCTTC.